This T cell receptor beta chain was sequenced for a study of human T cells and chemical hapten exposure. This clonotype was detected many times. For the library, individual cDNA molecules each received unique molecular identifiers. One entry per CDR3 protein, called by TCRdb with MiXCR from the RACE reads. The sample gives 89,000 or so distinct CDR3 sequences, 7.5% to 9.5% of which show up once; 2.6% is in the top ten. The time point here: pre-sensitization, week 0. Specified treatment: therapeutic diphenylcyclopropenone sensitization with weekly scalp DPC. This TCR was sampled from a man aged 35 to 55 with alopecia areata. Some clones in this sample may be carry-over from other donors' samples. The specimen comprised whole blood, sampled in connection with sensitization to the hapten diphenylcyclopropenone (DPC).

The CDR3 sequence is CASSQDQSGHINYGYTF. CDR3 nucleotide sequence: TGCGCCAGCAGCCAAGATCAATCGGGCCACATCAACTATGGCTACACCTTC. This chain uses TRBV4-3 with TRBJ1-2; D uncertain. There are 17 residues in the CDR3. Germline lookup yields CDR1 LGHNA and CDR2 YSLEER. V was cut by 0 bases and J by 2 bases, with 16 bases left in between.